A selection of T cell receptor beta chains follows, all from one sample in a study of blood T cell repertoires in COVID-19. TCRdb's table, derived via immunoSEQ multiplex PCR, lists solely in-frame clones and lacks some. The repertoire holds roughly 150,000 clones, with approximately 90% as singletons. What was sequenced was peripheral blood. The receptors derive from a man aged 18 to 30 with COVID-19, enrolled during active disease. Both conserved end residues are part of each CDR3. The D gene is left open where the match is weak. Clone size is not always given. Where it is, it says once, few, many or a class for expanded clones.

clone size	J gene	V gene	D gene	CDR3 DNA	CDR3 protein
once	TRBJ2-1	TRBV27	NA	TGTGCCAGCAGTTTAAGGTTAGCGTACAATGAGCAGTTCTTC	CASSLRLAYNEQFF
NA	TRBJ1-2	TRBV7-2	NA	TGTGCCAGCAGCTTTACGGCAGGGCTTAACTATGGCTACACCTTC	CASSFTAGLNYGYTF
NA	TRBJ2-3	TRBV7-9	NA	TGTGCCAGCAGCCGTAGCGGCACAGATACGCAGTATTTT	CASSRSGTDTQYF
NA	TRBJ2-7	TRBV28	NA	TGTGCCAGCAGTTTGTGGCTGGACTCCGGGGACTACGAGCAGTACTTC	CASSLWLDSGDYEQYF
NA	TRBJ1-2	TRBV4-2	NA	TGTGCCAGCAGCCAAGCTGAAAGGGGTGGCTACACCTTC	CASSQAERGGYTF
NA	TRBJ2-7	TRBV3-1/TRBV3-2	TRBD2	TGTGCCAGCAGTCTACTAGCGGGAGTCGGCGAGCAGTACTTC	CASSLLAGVGEQYF
NA	TRBJ2-5	TRBV3-1/TRBV3-2	TRBD1	TGTGCCAGCGGCAGGGGGACAGAGACCCAGTACTTC	CASGRGTETQYF
NA	TRBJ1-2	TRBV29-1	NA	TGCAGCGTTGAGGGAGTTGATGGCTACACCTTC	CSVEGVDGYTF
once	TRBJ1-1	TRBV11-2	NA	TGTGCCAGCAGCTTCGGTATAACTGAAGCTTTCTTT	CASSFGITEAFF
NA	TRBJ2-1	TRBV5-1	TRBD2	TGCGCCAGCAGCACCGAGCGGGAGGGCCTCCCTTGGGAGCAGTTCTTC	CASSTEREGLPWEQFF
NA	TRBJ1-1	TRBV13	NA	TGTGCCAGCAGCTTAGGGTTAGGGGGTGGGACTGAAGCTTTCTTT	CASSLGLGGGTEAFF
NA	TRBJ2-1	TRBV14	TRBD2	TGTGCCAGCCGGAGGGGCGGGAGGGCCACGGGATCCTACAATGAGCAGTTCTTC	CASRRGGRATGSYNEQFF
NA	TRBJ2-7	TRBV2	NA	TGTGCCGCGGGATCCATGTTCGAGCAGTACTTC	CAAGSMFEQYF
NA	TRBJ2-7	TRBV18	NA	TGTGCCAGCTCCTCTTCAGGGGGGCCAACCTACGAGCAGTACTTC	CASSSSGGPTYEQYF
NA	TRBJ1-5	TRBV6-2/TRBV6-3	NA	TGTGCCAGCAGTTACGATGAGGTAAATCGGGATCAGCCCCAGCATTTT	CASSYDEVNRDQPQHF
NA	TRBJ1-6	TRBV4-3	NA	TGCGCCAGCAGCCAAGTTCAGGGGCCGAATTCACCCCTCCACTTT	CASSQVQGPNSPLHF
few	TRBJ1-5	TRBV11-2	NA	TGTGCCAGCAGCTTAGAGCGTAATCAGCCCCAGCATTTT	CASSLERNQPQHF
NA	TRBJ2-2	TRBV9	NA	TGTGCCAGCAGCGTAGCTACGCCTAGCGACACCGGGGAGCTGTTTTTT	CASSVATPSDTGELFF
NA	TRBJ1-6	TRBV2	TRBD1	TGTGCCAGCAGATCGACAGGGGGAAATTCACCCCTCCACTTT	CASRSTGGNSPLHF
NA	TRBJ2-7	TRBV14	NA	TGTGCCAGCAGCCAAGGAGACTACTACGAGCAGTACTTC	CASSQGDYYEQYF
NA	TRBJ2-5	TRBV9	TRBD2	TGTGCCAGCAGCCCTCTCCGGGGAGGGGCGGGAGGGAAAGAAGAGACCCAGTACTTC	CASSPLRGGAGGKEETQYF
NA	TRBJ2-7	TRBV28	NA	TGTGCCAGCAGTATTAGCTCCTACGAGCAGTACTTC	CASSISSYEQYF
NA	TRBJ1-6	TRBV28	TRBD1	TGTGCCAGTGGGACAGGTTATTCACCCCTCCACTTT	CASGTGYSPLHF
NA	TRBJ2-7	TRBV7-8	TRBD1	TGTGCCAGCAGCCTGGCCGGGACAGGATCCTACGAGCAGTACTTC	CASSLAGTGSYEQYF
NA	TRBJ2-1	TRBV27	NA	TGTGCCAGCAGTTTATACCCCGCTAGCGCCTACAATGAGCAGTTCTTC	CASSLYPASAYNEQFF
NA	TRBJ1-2	TRBV28	NA	TGTGCCAGCAGTAAATTATTGGCTCAGGGGGGCTACACCTTC	CASSKLLAQGGYTF
NA	TRBJ2-1	TRBV1	NA	TGCACCAGCAGCCGGAACCCATTTAGCGGGAAGGATGAGCAGTTCTTC	CTSSRNPFSGKDEQFF
NA	TRBJ2-1	TRBV13	NA	TGTGCCAGCACCGTAGGGTTCGGGGACAATGAGCAGTTCTTC	CASTVGFGDNEQFF
NA	TRBJ1-2	TRBV7-9	NA	TGTGCCAGCAGCTCCGTTCAGGATTACTCGAACTATGGCTACACCTTC	CASSSVQDYSNYGYTF
NA	TRBJ2-1	TRBV5-1	TRBD2	TGCGCCAGCAGCCGACCCGGCGGGAGGGCCTCTGAGCAGTTCTTC	CASSRPGGRASEQFF
once	TRBJ2-7	TRBV30	NA	TGTGCCTCCGACGGACACTCCTACGAGCAGTACTTC	CASDGHSYEQYF
NA	TRBJ2-7	TRBV7-8	NA	TGTGCCAGCAGCTTAGGGAGGACGGCGGGGTACGAGCAGTACTTC	CASSLGRTAGYEQYF
NA	TRBJ1-4	TRBV27	TRBD1	TGTGCCAGCAGTCACTCCAGGGGGGATGAAAAACTGCTTTTT	CASSHSRGDEKLLF
NA	TRBJ2-2	TRBV12-3/TRBV12-4	NA	TGTGCCAGCACCTCCAGTACCGGGGAGCTGTTTTTT	CASTSSTGELFF
NA	TRBJ1-4	TRBV2	TRBD1	TGTGCCAGCAGTGTACAACCCCCGGGACAGGGACAGAAACTGCTTTTT	CASSVQPPGQGQKLLF
NA	TRBJ1-1	TRBV14	NA	TGTGCCAGCAGCCAAGTTCAGTATGCAGCTTTCTTT	CASSQVQYAAFF
NA	TRBJ2-7	TRBV27	TRBD1	TGTGCCAGCAGTTTATATGGGACAGGGAACGAGCAGTACTTC	CASSLYGTGNEQYF
NA	TRBJ1-5	TRBV7-9	TRBD1	TGTGCCAGCAGCCGAAGTGGACAGGGGGCTGGACAGCCCCAGCATTTT	CASSRSGQGAGQPQHF
NA	TRBJ2-7	TRBV19	TRBD2	TGTGCCAGTAGTATAGCCGGGACTAGCGGTTACGAGCAGTACTTC	CASSIAGTSGYEQYF
NA	TRBJ2-7	TRBV19	TRBD1	TGTGCCAGTAGTATTGGGACAGGGGAAATCTCCTACGAGCAGTACTTC	CASSIGTGEISYEQYF
NA	TRBJ2-3	TRBV7-2	TRBD2	TGTGCCAGCAGTCGGGACCGGGGGGGTGCAGATACGCAGTATTTT	CASSRDRGGADTQYF
NA	TRBJ1-1	TRBV3-1/TRBV3-2	NA	TGTGCCAGCAGCCAAGAAATCTTGAACACTGAAGCTTTCTTT	CASSQEILNTEAFF
NA	TRBJ2-7	TRBV12-3/TRBV12-4	NA	TGTGCCAGCAGTTTACAGGGATCCTACGAGCAGTACTTC	CASSLQGSYEQYF
NA	TRBJ1-6	TRBV28	TRBD1	TGTGCCAGCATTCCGACAGGGGGCTTTTCACCCCTCCACTTT	CASIPTGGFSPLHF
NA	TRBJ2-7	TRBV19	TRBD2	TGTGCCAGTAGTTTCGGGAGGGACGCCTACGAGCAGTACTTC	CASSFGRDAYEQYF
NA	TRBJ1-2	TRBV2	TRBD1	TGTGCCAGCAGCAAGGGACAGGGGGTTAAAGGCTACACCTTC	CASSKGQGVKGYTF
NA	TRBJ1-5	TRBV5-6	NA	TGTGCCAGCAGCTTAGGCGGGTATAGCAATCAGCCCCAGCATTTT	CASSLGGYSNQPQHF
once	TRBJ2-7	TRBV5-7	NA	TGTGCCAGCAGCCCCGGAGGGGCAGGAGACGAGCAGTACTTC	CASSPGGAGDEQYF
few	TRBJ2-3	TRBV12-5	TRBD1	TGTGCTAGTGGTTTGGGACAGGGAACAGATACGCAGTATTTT	CASGLGQGTDTQYF
NA	TRBJ1-1	TRBV29-1	NA	TGCAGCGTACAAAGACGGGTAGACACTGAAGCTTTCTTT	CSVQRRVDTEAFF
NA	TRBJ2-7	TRBV28	TRBD1	TGTGCCAGCAGTCGGACAGGGATCTACGAGCAGTACTTC	CASSRTGIYEQYF
NA	TRBJ2-7	TRBV7-8	NA	TGTGCCAGCAGCTTAGACGGGGGTCTCTACGAGCAGTACTTC	CASSLDGGLYEQYF
NA	TRBJ2-2	TRBV28	TRBD2	TGTGCCAGCAGTTTAGTCGCGGGAGAGGCTGGAGCGGGGGAGCTGTTTTTT	CASSLVAGEAGAGELFF
NA	TRBJ1-5	TRBV2	NA	TGTGCCAGCAGTGAAGCGCGGAGGGGGCCCCAGCATTTT	CASSEARRGPQHF
NA	TRBJ2-7	TRBV7-6	TRBD1	TGTGCCAGCAGCAAGGACAGGTACGAGCAGTACTTC	CASSKDRYEQYF
NA	TRBJ1-2	TRBV7-9	TRBD1	TGTGCCAGTCAGGGGGCCGGGACAGCCTATGGCTACACCTTC	CASQGAGTAYGYTF
NA	TRBJ1-1	TRBV6-5	NA	TGTGCCAGCAGTTGGTTGGGGGCCACTGAAGCTTTCTTT	CASSWLGATEAFF